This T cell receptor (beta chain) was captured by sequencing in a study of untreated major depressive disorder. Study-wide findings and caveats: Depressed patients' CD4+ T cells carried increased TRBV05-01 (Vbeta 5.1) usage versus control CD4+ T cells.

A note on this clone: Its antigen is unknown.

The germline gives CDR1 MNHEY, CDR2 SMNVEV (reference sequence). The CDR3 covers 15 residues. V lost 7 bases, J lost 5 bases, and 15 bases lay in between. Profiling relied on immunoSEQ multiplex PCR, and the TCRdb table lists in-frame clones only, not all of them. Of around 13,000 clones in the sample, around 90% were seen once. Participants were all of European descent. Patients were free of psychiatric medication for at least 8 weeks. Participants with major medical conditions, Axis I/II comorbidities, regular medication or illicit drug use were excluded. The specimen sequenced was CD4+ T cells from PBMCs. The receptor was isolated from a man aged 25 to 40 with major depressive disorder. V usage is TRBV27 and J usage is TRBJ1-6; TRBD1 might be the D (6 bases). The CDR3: CASTPGDKNNSPLHF. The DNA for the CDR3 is TGTGCCAGCACCCCTGGGGACAAGAATAATTCACCCCTCCACTTT.